The rows below give T cell receptor beta chains drawn from one sample of a study of tissue T cells after allogeneic stem cell transplantation. Using immunoSEQ multiplex PCR, the repertoire was profiled, and TCRdb retains in-frame clones only, with some absent. The sample yields about 1,300 clones, about 65% seen once. Here the sequenced sample was spleen tissue, taken at autopsy. All receptors come from a male patient at least 60 years old with steroid-refractory graft-versus-host disease after an allogeneic stem cell transplant. Some T cells here may be from the graft donor. The CDR3 runs from the conserved cysteine through the conserved F or W. The D gene is left open where the match is weak. Clone size is shown for a subset of rows, as once, few, many or a class of expanded clone.

abundance,v_gene,d_gene,j_gene,CDR3aa,CDR3nt
-,TRBV4-2,-,TRBJ1-2,CASSQDGGRGGYGYTF,TGTGCCAGCAGCCAAGATGGGGGGCGGGGGGGCTATGGCTACACCTTC
-,TRBV4-3,-,TRBJ2-2,CASSQGDGELFF,TGCGCCAGCAGCCAAGGGGACGGGGAGCTGTTTTTT
-,TRBV27,-,TRBJ2-1,CASSRAGRLNEQFF,TGTGCCAGCAGTCGCGCAGGGCGCCTCAATGAGCAGTTCTTC
few,TRBV5-6,TRBD2,TRBJ2-5,CARRWGAGGGETQYF,TGTGCCCGCCGCTGGGGGGCCGGGGGGGGCGAGACCCAGTACTTC
large,TRBV5-1,-,TRBJ1-2,CASSSSPTVNYGYTF,TGCGCCAGCAGCTCCTCACCTACGGTAAACTATGGCTACACCTTC
few,TRBV6-5,TRBD1,TRBJ2-7,CASSYGRGSYEQYF,TGTGCCAGCAGTTACGGCAGGGGGAGTTACGAGCAGTACTTC
-,TRBV9,-,TRBJ1-3,CASSSDLLLGNTIYF,TGTGCCAGCAGCTCCGATTTATTACTTGGAAACACCATATATTTT
-,TRBV11-1,-,TRBJ1-1,CASSFRRLDTEAFF,TGTGCCAGCAGTTTCAGGCGGCTTGACACTGAAGCTTTCTTT
few,TRBV3-1/TRBV3-2,-,TRBJ2-2,CASSRHAGRGTPCDTGELFF,TGTGCCAGCAGCCGGCACGCCGGTCGGGGTACCCCCTGTGACACCGGGGAGCTGTTTTTT
few,TRBV4-3,TRBD1,TRBJ1-2,CASSQEGQGAALYGYTF,TGCGCCAGCAGCCAAGAGGGACAGGGGGCCGCTCTCTATGGCTACACCTTC
large,TRBV24-1,TRBD1,TRBJ2-3,CATGDSLAQYF,TGTGCCACCGGGGACAGCTTAGCGCAGTATTTT
few,TRBV5-1,TRBD1,TRBJ2-7,CASSQQGSDEQYF,TGCGCCAGCAGTCAACAGGGGAGCGACGAGCAGTACTTC
-,TRBV11-2,TRBD2,TRBJ2-5,CASSPFSGGGEKTQYF,TGTGCCAGCAGCCCATTTAGCGGGGGGGGCGAGAAGACCCAGTACTTC
once,TRBV18,-,TRBJ1-5,CASSPSGDVQPQHF,TGTGCCAGCTCCCCCTCGGGGGACGTACAGCCCCAGCATTTT
once,TRBV6-6,-,TRBJ2-3,CASSRSNTGTADTQYF,TGTGCCAGCAGTCGATCCAATACAGGGACCGCAGATACGCAGTATTTT
few,TRBV25-1,-,TRBJ1-4,CASSAAWVEEKLFF,TGTGCCAGCAGTGCGGCTTGGGTAGAGGAAAAACTGTTTTTT
-,TRBV6-5,-,TRBJ2-3,CASSSLGLTGDTQYF,TGTGCCAGCAGTTCCCTCGGGCTGACCGGGGATACGCAGTATTTT
-,TRBV4-1,-,TRBJ1-5,CASSQVVSSNQPQHF,TGCGCCAGCAGCCAGGTTGTAAGTTCCAATCAGCCCCAGCATTTT
few,TRBV11-2,TRBD2,TRBJ2-1,CASSLAGGGYNEQFF,TGTGCCAGCAGTCTGGCGGGGGGCGGCTACAATGAGCAGTTCTTC
few,TRBV3-1/TRBV3-2,-,TRBJ1-2,CASSSFGGTGYTF,TGTGCCAGCAGCTCCTTCGGGGGGACTGGCTACACCTTC
-,TRBV27,TRBD2,TRBJ2-1,CASSLRAGGFYNEQFF,TGTGCCAGCAGTTTACGGGCGGGGGGGTTCTACAATGAGCAGTTCTTC
-,TRBV5-4,-,TRBJ1-2,CASSPAKIADGYTF,TGTGCCAGCAGCCCGGCGAAAATTGCCGATGGCTACACCTTC
-,TRBV7-3,-,TRBJ1-3,CASSLGGSGNTIYF,TGTGCCAGCAGCTTGGGGGGCTCTGGAAACACCATATATTTT
-,TRBV7-2,-,TRBJ1-4,CASSLAGFGTNEKLFF,TGTGCCAGCAGCTTAGCGGGGTTCGGAACTAATGAAAAACTGTTTTTT
-,TRBV5-1,-,TRBJ2-3,CASSLLGLREAQYF,TGCGCCAGCAGCTTGCTCGGACTAAGGGAGGCGCAGTATTTT
-,TRBV7-9,-,TRBJ1-6,CASSPPGLDSPLHF,TGTGCCAGCAGCCCCCCCGGGTTAGATTCACCCCTCCACTTT
-,TRBV7-2,-,TRBJ2-7,CASSLAGTYEQHF,TGTGCCAGCAGCTTAGCGGGTACCTACGAGCAGCACTTC
-,TRBV5-6,TRBD2,TRBJ2-2,CASSSGLAGSNTGELFF,TGTGCCAGCAGCTCAGGACTAGCGGGCTCGAACACCGGGGAGCTGTTTTTT
-,TRBV7-8,TRBD1,TRBJ2-7,CASSPDRGRGEQYF,TGTGCCAGCAGCCCCGACAGGGGGCGCGGCGAGCAGTACTTC
once,TRBV18,TRBD1,TRBJ2-7,CASSAGGGQALGEQYF,TGTGCCAGCTCAGCGGGTGGAGGACAGGCCCTCGGTGAGCAGTACTTC
-,TRBV5-1,-,TRBJ2-7,CASSLAWGSSYEQYF,TGCGCCAGCAGCTTGGCCTGGGGGAGCTCCTACGAGCAGTACTTC
large,TRBV5-6,TRBD2,TRBJ2-5,CARSLVAGGGETQYF,TGTGCCCGCAGCTTGGTGGCCGGGGGGGGAGAGACCCAGTACTTC
-,TRBV4-3,-,TRBJ2-7,CASSQERDYEQYF,TGCGCCAGCAGCCAAGAGAGGGACTACGAGCAGTACTTC
large,TRBV7-9,-,TRBJ2-2,CASSLSDTANTGELFF,TGTGCCAGCAGCTTATCAGACACAGCGAACACCGGGGAGCTGTTTTTT
-,TRBV4-3,-,TRBJ2-1,CASSFQTDNTGAEQFF,TGCGCCAGCAGTTTTCAAACGGATAATACGGGCGCTGAGCAGTTCTTC
-,TRBV4-1,-,TRBJ1-5,CASSHIPLSGVMSNQPQHF,TGCGCCAGCAGCCATATACCCCTTTCAGGGGTGATGAGCAATCAGCCCCAGCATTTT
-,TRBV7-9,-,TRBJ2-1,CASSFDSLEQFF,TGTGCCAGCAGCTTCGACAGTCTTGAGCAGTTCTTC
few,TRBV27,-,TRBJ1-1,CASSDLNTEAFF,TGTGCCAGCTCCGACTTGAACACTGAAGCTTTCTTT
-,TRBV7-8,-,TRBJ2-7,CASSLIPRSYEQYF,TGTGCCAGCAGCTTAATACCGCGGTCCTACGAGCAGTACTTC
-,TRBV6-4,TRBD2,TRBJ2-3,CASSPSGGATDTQYF,TGTGCCAGCAGTCCTAGCGGGGGGGCCACAGATACGCAGTATTTT
-,TRBV4-2,-,TRBJ1-2,CASSQLTEGYTF,TGTGCCAGCAGCCAGCTGACCGAAGGCTACACCTTC
-,TRBV14,-,TRBJ1-6,CASSQGVSPLHF,TGTGCCAGCAGCCAAGGGGTCTCACCCCTCCACTTT
few,TRBV7-9,-,TRBJ2-7,CASSSTRGVHEQYF,TGTGCCAGCAGCTCCACCCGGGGTGTCCACGAGCAGTACTTC
-,TRBV9,TRBD1,TRBJ1-1,CASSAGQDTEAFF,TGTGCCAGCAGCGCGGGACAGGACACTGAAGCTTTCTTT
-,TRBV2,TRBD2,TRBJ2-2,CASSISGGKNTGELFF,TGTGCCAGCAGCATTAGCGGGGGGAAGAACACCGGGGAGCTGTTTTTT
-,TRBV14,-,TRBJ2-1,CASSQQGRGYNEQFF,TGTGCCAGCAGCCAACAAGGCAGAGGCTACAATGAGCAGTTCTTC
-,TRBV19,TRBD1,TRBJ1-3,CASWDRESSGNTIYF,TGTGCCAGTTGGGACAGGGAGAGCTCTGGAAACACCATATATTTT
few,TRBV6-6,-,TRBJ2-6,CASSRGGIGTFISGANVLTF,TGTGCCAGCAGCCGAGGCGGGATCGGGACTTTTATTTCTGGGGCCAACGTCCTGACTTTC
-,TRBV12-3/TRBV12-4,-,TRBJ1-1,CASMRESTEAFF,TGTGCCAGCATGCGCGAGAGCACTGAAGCTTTCTTT
-,TRBV7-9,-,TRBJ2-2,CASGLAGRANTGELFF,TGTGCCAGCGGTCTGGCGGGGAGAGCGAACACCGGGGAGCTGTTTTTT
-,TRBV28,-,TRBJ2-3,CASSLPQGGTDTQYF,TGTGCCAGCAGTCTGCCCCAGGGAGGCACAGATACGCAGTATTTT